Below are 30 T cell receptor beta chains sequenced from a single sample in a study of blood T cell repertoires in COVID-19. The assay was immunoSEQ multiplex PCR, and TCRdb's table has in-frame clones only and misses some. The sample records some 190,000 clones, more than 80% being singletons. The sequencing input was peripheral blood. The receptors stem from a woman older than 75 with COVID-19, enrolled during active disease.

This chain's CDR3 is CASSLLGELYEQYF. The CDR3 coding sequence is TGTGCCAGCAGCTTATTGGGAGAACTCTACGAGCAGTACTTC. The rearrangement joins TRBV7-2 to TRBJ2-7; tentative D call: TRBD2 (5 bases). Trimming stripped 2 bases from V and 3 bases from J, with 11 bases between. Germline values: CDR1 SGHTA, CDR2 FQGNSA. The CDR3 totals 14 residues.

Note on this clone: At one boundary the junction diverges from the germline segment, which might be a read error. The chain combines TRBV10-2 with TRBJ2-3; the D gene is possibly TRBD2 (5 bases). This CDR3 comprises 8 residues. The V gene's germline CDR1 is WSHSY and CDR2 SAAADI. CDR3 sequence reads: CATSRGYF. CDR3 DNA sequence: TGCGCCACCAGTCGGGGGTATTTT.

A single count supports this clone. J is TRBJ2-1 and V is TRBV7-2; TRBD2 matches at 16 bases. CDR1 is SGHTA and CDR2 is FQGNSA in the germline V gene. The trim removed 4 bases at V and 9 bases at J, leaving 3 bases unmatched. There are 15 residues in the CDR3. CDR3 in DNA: TGTGCCAGCAGCTCGGGACTAGCGGGAGGGCGTGAGCAGTTCTTC. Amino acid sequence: CASSSGLAGGREQFF.

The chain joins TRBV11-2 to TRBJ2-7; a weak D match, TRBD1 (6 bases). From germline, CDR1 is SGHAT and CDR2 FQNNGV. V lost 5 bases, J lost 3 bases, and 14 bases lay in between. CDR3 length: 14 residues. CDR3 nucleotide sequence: TGTGCCAGCAGCCTTACAGGGAGCGGCTACGAGCAGTACTTC. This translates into CASSLTGSGYEQYF.

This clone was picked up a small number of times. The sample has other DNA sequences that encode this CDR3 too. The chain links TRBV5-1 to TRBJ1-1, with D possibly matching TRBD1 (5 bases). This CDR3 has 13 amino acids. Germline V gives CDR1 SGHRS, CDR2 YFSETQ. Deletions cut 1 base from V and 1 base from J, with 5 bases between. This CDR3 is CASSLRGNTEAFF. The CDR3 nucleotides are TGCGCCAGCAGCTTGAGGGGGAACACTGAAGCTTTCTTT. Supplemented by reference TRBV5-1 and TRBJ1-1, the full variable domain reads KAGVTQTPRYLIKTRGQQVTLSCSPISGHRSVSWYQQTPGQGLQFLFEYFSETQRNKGNFPGRFSGRQFSNSRSEMNVSTLELGDSALYLCASSLRGNTEAFFGQGTRLTVV.

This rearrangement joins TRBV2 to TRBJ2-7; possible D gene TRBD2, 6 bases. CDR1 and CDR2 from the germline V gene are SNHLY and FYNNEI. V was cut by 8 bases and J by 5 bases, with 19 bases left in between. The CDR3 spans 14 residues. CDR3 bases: TGTGCCAGCGGGAGGACTATCAGAGAGGACGAGCAGTACTTC. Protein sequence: CASGRTIREDEQYF.

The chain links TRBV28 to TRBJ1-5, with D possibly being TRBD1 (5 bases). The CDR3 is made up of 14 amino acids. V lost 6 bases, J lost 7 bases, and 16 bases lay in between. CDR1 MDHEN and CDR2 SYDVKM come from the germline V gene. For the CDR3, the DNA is TGTGCCAGCAGCCCCACGGGGGGATCCCAGCCCCAGCATTTT. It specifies CASSPTGGSQPQHF.

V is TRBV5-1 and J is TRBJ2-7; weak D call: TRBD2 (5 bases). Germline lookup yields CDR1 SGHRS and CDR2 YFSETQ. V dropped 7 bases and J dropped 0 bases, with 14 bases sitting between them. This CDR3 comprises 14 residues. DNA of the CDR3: TGCGCCAGCTCCCTGCCTGGACTCTCCTACGAGCAGTACTTC. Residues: CASSLPGLSYEQYF.

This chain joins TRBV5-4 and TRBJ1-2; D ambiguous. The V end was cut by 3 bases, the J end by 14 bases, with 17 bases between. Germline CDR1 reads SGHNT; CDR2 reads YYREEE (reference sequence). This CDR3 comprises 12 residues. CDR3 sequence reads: CASSSWAPGWTF. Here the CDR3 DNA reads TGTGCCAGCAGCTCCTGGGCCCCGGGGTGGACCTTC.

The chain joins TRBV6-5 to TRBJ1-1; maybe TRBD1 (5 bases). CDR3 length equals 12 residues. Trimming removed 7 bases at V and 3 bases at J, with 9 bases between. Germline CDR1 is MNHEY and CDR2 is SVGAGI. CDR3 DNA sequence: TGTGCCAGCAACGGGGGAGACACTGAAGCTTTCTTT. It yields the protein CASNGGDTEAFF.

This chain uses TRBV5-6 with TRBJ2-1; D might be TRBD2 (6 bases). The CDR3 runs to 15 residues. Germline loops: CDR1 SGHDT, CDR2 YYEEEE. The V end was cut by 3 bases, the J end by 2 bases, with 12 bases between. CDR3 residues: CASSSLANPYNEQFF. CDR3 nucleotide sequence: TGTGCCAGCAGCTCTCTAGCGAACCCCTACAATGAGCAGTTCTTC. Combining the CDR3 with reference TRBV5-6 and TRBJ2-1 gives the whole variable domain DAGVTQSPTHLIKTRGQQVTLRCSPKSGHDTVSWYQQALGQGPQFIFQYYEEEERQRGNFPDRFSGHQFPNYSSELNVNALLLGDSALYLCASSSLANPYNEQFFGPGTRLTVL.

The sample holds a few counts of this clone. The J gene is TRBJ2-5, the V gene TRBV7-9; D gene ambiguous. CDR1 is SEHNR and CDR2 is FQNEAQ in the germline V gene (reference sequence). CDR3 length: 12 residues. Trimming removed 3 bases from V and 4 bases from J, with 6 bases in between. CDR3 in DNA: TGTGCCAGCAGCTTCCTATTAGAGACCCAGTACTTC. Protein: CASSFLLETQYF.

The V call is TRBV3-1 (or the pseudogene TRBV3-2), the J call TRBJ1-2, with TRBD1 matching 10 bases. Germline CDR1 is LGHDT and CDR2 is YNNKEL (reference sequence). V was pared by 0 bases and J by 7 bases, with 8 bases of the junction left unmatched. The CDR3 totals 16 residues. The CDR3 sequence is CASSQEYETGGGGYTF. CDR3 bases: TGTGCCAGCAGCCAAGAATACGAGACAGGGGGCGGTGGCTACACCTTC.

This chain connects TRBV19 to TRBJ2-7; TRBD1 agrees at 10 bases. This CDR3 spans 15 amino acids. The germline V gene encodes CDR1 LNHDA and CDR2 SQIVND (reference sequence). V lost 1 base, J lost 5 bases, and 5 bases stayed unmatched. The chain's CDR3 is CASSIGGTGDNEQYF. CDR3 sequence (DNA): TGTGCCAGTAGTATAGGGGGGACAGGGGACAACGAGCAGTACTTC.

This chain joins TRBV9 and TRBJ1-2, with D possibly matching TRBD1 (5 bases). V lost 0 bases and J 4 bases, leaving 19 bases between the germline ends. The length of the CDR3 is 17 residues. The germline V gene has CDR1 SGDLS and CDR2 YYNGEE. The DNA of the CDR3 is TGTGCCAGCAGCGTAGTCGGGGGTCGTATTTCGATCTATGGCTACACCTTC. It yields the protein CASSVVGGRISIYGYTF.

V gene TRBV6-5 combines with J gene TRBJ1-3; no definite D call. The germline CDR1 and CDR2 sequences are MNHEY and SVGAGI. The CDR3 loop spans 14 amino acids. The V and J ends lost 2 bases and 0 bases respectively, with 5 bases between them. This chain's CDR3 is CASSYDNSGNTIYF. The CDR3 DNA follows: TGTGCCAGCAGTTACGACAACTCTGGAAACACCATATATTTT.

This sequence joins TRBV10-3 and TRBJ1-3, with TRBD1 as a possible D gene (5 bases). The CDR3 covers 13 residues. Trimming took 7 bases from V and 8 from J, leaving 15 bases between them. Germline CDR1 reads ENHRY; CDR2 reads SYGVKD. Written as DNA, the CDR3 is TGTGCCATCATGGGGGGGACGAGAGACACCATATATTTT. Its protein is CAIMGGTRDTIYF.

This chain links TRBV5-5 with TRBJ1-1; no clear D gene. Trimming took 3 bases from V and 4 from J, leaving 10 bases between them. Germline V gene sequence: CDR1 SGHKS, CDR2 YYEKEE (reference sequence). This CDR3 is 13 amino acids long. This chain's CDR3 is CASSSVLFTEAFF. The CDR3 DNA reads TGTGCCAGCAGCTCAGTTCTTTTCACTGAAGCTTTCTTT. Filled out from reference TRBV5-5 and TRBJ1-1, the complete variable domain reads DAGVTQSPTHLIKTRGQQVTLRCSPISGHKSVSWYQQVLGQGPQFIFQYYEKEERGRGNFPDRFSARQFPNYSSELNVNALLLGDSALYLCASSSVLFTEAFFGQGTRLTVV.

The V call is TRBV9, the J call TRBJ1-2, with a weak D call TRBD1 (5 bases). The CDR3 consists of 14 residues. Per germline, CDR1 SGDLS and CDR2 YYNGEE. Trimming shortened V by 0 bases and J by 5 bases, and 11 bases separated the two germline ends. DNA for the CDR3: TGTGCCAGCAGCGTAGGGCAGGGAGGTTATGGCTACACCTTC. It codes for CASSVGQGGYGYTF.

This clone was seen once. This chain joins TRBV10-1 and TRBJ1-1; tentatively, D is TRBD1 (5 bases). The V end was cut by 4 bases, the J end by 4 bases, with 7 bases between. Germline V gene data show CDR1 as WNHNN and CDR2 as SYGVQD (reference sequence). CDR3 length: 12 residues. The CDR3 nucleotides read TGCGCCAGCAGTGCGGGGGGCACTGAAGCTTTCTTT. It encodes CASSAGGTEAFF.

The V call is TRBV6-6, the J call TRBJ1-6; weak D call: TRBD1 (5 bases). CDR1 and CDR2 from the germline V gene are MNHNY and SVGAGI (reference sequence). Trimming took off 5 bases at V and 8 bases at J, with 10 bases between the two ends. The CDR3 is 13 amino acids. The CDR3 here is CASSTQGYSPLHF. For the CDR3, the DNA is TGTGCCAGCAGTACCCAGGGATATTCACCCCTCCACTTT.

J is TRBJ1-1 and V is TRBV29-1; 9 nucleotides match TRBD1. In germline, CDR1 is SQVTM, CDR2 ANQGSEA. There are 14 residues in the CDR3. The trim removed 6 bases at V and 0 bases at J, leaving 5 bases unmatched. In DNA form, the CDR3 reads TGCAGCGTCACACGGGACAGGGTGAACACTGAAGCTTTCTTT. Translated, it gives CSVTRDRVNTEAFF. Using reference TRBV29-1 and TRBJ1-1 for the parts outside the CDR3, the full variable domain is SAVISQKPSRDICQRGTSLTIQCQVDSQVTMMFWYRQQPGQSLTLIATANQGSEATYESGFVIDKFPISRPNLTFSTLTVSNMSPEDSSIYLCSVTRDRVNTEAFFGQGTRLTVV.

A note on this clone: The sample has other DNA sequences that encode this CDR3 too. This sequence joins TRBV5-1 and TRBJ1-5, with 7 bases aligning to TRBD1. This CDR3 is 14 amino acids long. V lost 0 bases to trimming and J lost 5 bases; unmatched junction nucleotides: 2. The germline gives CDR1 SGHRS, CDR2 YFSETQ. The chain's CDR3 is CASSLDRGDQPQHF. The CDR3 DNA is TGCGCCAGCAGCTTGGACAGGGGAGATCAGCCCCAGCATTTT.

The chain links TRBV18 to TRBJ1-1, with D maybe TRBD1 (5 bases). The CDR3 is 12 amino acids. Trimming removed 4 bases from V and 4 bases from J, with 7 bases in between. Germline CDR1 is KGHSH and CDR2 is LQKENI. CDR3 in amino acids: CASSLQGTEAFF. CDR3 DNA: TGTGCCAGCTCACTTCAGGGCACTGAAGCTTTCTTT.

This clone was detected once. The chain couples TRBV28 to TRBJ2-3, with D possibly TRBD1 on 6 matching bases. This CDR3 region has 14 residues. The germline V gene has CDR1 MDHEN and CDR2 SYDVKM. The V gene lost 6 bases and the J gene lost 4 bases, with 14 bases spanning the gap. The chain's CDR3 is CASSDQKGADTQYF. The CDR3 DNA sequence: TGTGCCAGCAGCGATCAGAAGGGGGCAGATACGCAGTATTTT. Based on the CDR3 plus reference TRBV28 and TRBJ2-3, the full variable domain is DVKVTQSSRYLVKRTGEKVFLECVQDMDHENMFWYRQDPGLGLRLIYFSYDVKMKEKGDIPEGYSVSREKKERFSLILESASTNQTSMYLCASSDQKGADTQYFGPGTRLTVL.

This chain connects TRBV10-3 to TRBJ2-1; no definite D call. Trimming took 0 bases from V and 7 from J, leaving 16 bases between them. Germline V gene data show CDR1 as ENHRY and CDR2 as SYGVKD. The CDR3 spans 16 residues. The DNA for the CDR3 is TGTGCCATCAGTGAGTCGAGAGTTGCGGCCCCAAATGAGCAGTTCTTC. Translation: CAISESRVAAPNEQFF.

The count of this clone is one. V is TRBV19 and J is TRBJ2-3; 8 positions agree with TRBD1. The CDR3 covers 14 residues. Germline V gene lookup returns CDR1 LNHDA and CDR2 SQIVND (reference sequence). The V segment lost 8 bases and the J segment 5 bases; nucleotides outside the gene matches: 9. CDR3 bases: TGTGCCAGTGTCTCAGGGGGCGCGGGAGATACGCAGTATTTT. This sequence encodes CASVSGGAGDTQYF.

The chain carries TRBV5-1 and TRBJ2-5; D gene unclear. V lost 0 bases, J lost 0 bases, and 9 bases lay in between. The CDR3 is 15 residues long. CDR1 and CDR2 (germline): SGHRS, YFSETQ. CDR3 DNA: TGCGCCAGCAGCTTGGGTGGGCAGAACCAAGAGACCCAGTACTTC. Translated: CASSLGGQNQETQYF. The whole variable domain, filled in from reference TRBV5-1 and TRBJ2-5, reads KAGVTQTPRYLIKTRGQQVTLSCSPISGHRSVSWYQQTPGQGLQFLFEYFSETQRNKGNFPGRFSGRQFSNSRSEMNVSTLELGDSALYLCASSLGGQNQETQYFGPGTRLLVL.

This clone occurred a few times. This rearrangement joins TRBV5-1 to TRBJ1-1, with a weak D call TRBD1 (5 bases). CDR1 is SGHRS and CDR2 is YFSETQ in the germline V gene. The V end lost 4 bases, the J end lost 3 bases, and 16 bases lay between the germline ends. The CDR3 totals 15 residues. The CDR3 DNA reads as TGCGCCAGCAGCCCCCGGGTGGGGGGGGACACTGAAGCTTTCTTT. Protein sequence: CASSPRVGGDTEAFF.

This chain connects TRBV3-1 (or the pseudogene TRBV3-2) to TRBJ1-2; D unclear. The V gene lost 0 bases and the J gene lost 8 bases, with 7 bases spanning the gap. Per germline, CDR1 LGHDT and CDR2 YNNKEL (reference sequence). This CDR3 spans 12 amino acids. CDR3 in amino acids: CASSQERWGYTF. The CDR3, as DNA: TGTGCCAGCAGCCAAGAGCGATGGGGCTACACCTTC.